This T cell receptor beta chain was observed in a study of T-cell reconstitution after alpha-beta-depleted transplantation in children. Study outcomes and limitations: T-cell counts and diversity at one year post-transplant came mainly from newly produced T cells. Reportedly, only several hundred clones from non-depleted graft cells drove alpha-beta T-cell counts at about two months.

This clonotype was seen more than once but under ten times. Its matching antigen is unknown. Germline V gene sequence: CDR1 SGHTA, CDR2 FQGNSA. The germline V and J ends were trimmed by 5 bases and 5 bases, with 15 bases remaining between them. The CDR3 loop spans 14 amino acids. This sample's TCRbeta library carried unique molecular identifier barcodes. TCRdb independently ran MiXCR on the PCR reads; one entry per CDR3 protein. The sample contains approximately 6,000 distinct CDR3 sequences, roughly 16% of which appear only once. The rearrangement links TRBV7-2 to TRBJ1-1; maybe TRBD1 (5 bases). The receptor was isolated from a male patient between 10 and 17 years old who had a stem cell transplant for acute myeloid leukemia, so the T cells may come from the graft donor. The material was PBMCs, mostly from graft donor cells, obtained 60 days after TCRalphabeta/CD19-depleted stem cell transplant. In DNA form, the CDR3 reads TGTGCCAGCAGCGACGTCGCGGGGGGGACTGAAGCTTTCTTT. Protein: CASSDVAGGTEAFF.